The sequence of this TCR beta chain was determined in a study of T cells in Graves' hyperthyroidism and ophthalmopathy. The CDR3 totals 17 residues. V shed 6 bases and J shed 4 bases, with 25 bases lying between them. CDR1 is MNHEY and CDR2 is SMNVEV in the germline V gene (reference sequence). RNA transcripts were the template for amplifying TCR beta CDR3 regions. HTBI primers were employed in a first-round RT-PCR of the TCR CDR3. Each CDR3 protein is one row after TCRdb ran MiXCR on the multiplex PCR reads. The sample has roughly 740,000 distinct CDR3 sequences; 16% are singletons. Not enrolled were patients with uncontrolled infection, other autoimmune disease, pregnancy or lactation. Out of over 7.5 ml of fresh peripheral blood came the PBMCs. This clonotype was counted many times. Its antigen is unknown. Study-wide points: Blood also contained most expanded thyroid clonotypes above 0.001. Ophthalmopathy could be told apart from stable hyperthyroidism with a 13 V-J model.

The chain employs TRBV27 and TRBJ2-7, with D possibly matching TRBD1 (6 bases). The clonotype originates from a man between 18 and 29 years old with Graves' hyperthyroidism. The specimen sequenced was blood. The chain's CDR3 is CASSSGSTGHIVYEQYF. The CDR3 nucleotides are TGTGCCAGCAGCAGCGGATCGACGGGACACATCGTTTACGAGCAGTACTTC.